These T cell receptor beta chains were read from a single sample in a study of cytomegalovirus exposure and HLA in healthy donors. The protocol was immunoSEQ multiplex PCR, while the TCRdb copy is restricted to in-frame clones and leaves out a portion. The table includes about 130,000 clones, 65% to 80% detected once. The sample consisted of PBMCs. These receptors were taken from a middle-aged woman in good health and CMV-seronegative. Each CDR3 is given with its conserved first and last residue. Each record gives: V gene, clone size, D gene, J gene, CDR3 protein, CDR3 DNA. D genes are given only for firm matches. Size is stated for part of the rows, as once, few or many counts, or as a class when the clone is expanded.

V gene: TRBV5-4; clone size: few; D gene: NA; J gene: TRBJ1-1; CDR3 protein: CASSLGVMTEAFF; CDR3 DNA: TGTGCCAGCAGCTTGGGTGTAATGACTGAAGCTTTCTTT
V gene: TRBV28; clone size: few; D gene: NA; J gene: TRBJ2-3; CDR3 protein: CASSSPEAVSTDTQYF; CDR3 DNA: TGTGCCAGCAGTTCCCCAGAGGCAGTTAGCACAGATACGCAGTATTTT
V gene: TRBV10-2; clone size: NA; D gene: TRBD1; J gene: TRBJ1-5; CDR3 protein: CASSRDRAPNQPQHF; CDR3 DNA: TGCGCCAGCAGTAGGGACAGGGCTCCCAATCAGCCCCAGCATTTT
V gene: TRBV27; clone size: NA; D gene: NA; J gene: TRBJ1-5; CDR3 protein: CASSPYSNQPQHF; CDR3 DNA: TGTGCCAGCAGCCCCTATAGCAATCAGCCCCAGCATTTT
V gene: TRBV5-1; clone size: few; D gene: TRBD1; J gene: TRBJ2-1; CDR3 protein: CASSTGQALFYNEQFF; CDR3 DNA: TGCGCCAGCAGCACGGGACAGGCCCTTTTCTACAATGAGCAGTTCTTC
V gene: TRBV7-3; clone size: NA; D gene: NA; J gene: TRBJ1-1; CDR3 protein: CASSPSVGSEAFF; CDR3 DNA: TGTGCCAGCAGCCCCTCGGTCGGGTCTGAAGCTTTCTTT
V gene: TRBV6-1; clone size: NA; D gene: NA; J gene: TRBJ2-7; CDR3 protein: CASSDHRVEQYF; CDR3 DNA: TGTGCCAGCAGTGACCACAGGGTCGAGCAGTACTTC
V gene: TRBV2; clone size: NA; D gene: NA; J gene: TRBJ2-1; CDR3 protein: CASSEAGGPVNEQFF; CDR3 DNA: TGTGCCAGCAGTGAAGCCGGGGGGCCAGTGAATGAGCAGTTCTTC
V gene: TRBV4-1; clone size: NA; D gene: TRBD1; J gene: TRBJ1-2; CDR3 protein: CASMHLGDRSYGYTF; CDR3 DNA: TGCGCCAGCATGCACTTAGGGGACAGATCCTATGGCTACACCTTC
V gene: TRBV6-1; clone size: few; D gene: NA; J gene: TRBJ1-2; CDR3 protein: CASSETQMYGYTF; CDR3 DNA: TGTGCCAGCAGTGAGACACAGATGTATGGCTACACCTTC
V gene: TRBV6-1; clone size: NA; D gene: TRBD2; J gene: TRBJ2-1; CDR3 protein: CASQKRGGYNEQFF; CDR3 DNA: TGTGCCAGCCAAAAGCGGGGGGGTTACAATGAGCAGTTCTTC
V gene: TRBV6-5; clone size: NA; D gene: NA; J gene: TRBJ2-5; CDR3 protein: CASSRVRGETQYF; CDR3 DNA: TGTGCCAGCAGCCGGGTTAGGGGGGAGACCCAGTACTTC
V gene: TRBV5-1; clone size: NA; D gene: TRBD1; J gene: TRBJ2-7; CDR3 protein: CASSPGDRQGQVEQYF; CDR3 DNA: TGCGCCAGCAGCCCGGGGGACAGGCAGGGACAGGTCGAGCAGTACTTC
V gene: TRBV29-1; clone size: NA; D gene: TRBD1; J gene: TRBJ1-5; CDR3 protein: CSVLTGTGNNQPQHF; CDR3 DNA: TGCAGCGTTCTCACGGGGACAGGGAATAATCAGCCCCAGCATTTT
V gene: TRBV9; clone size: NA; D gene: TRBD1; J gene: TRBJ1-2; CDR3 protein: CASSASGTGSAGGYTF; CDR3 DNA: TGTGCCAGCAGCGCCTCAGGGACAGGGTCTGCGGGGGGCTACACCTTC
V gene: TRBV29-1; clone size: once; D gene: NA; J gene: TRBJ2-3; CDR3 protein: CSARIAGATQYF; CDR3 DNA: TGCAGCGCCCGAATCGCAGGGGCTACGCAGTATTTT
V gene: TRBV28; clone size: NA; D gene: NA; J gene: TRBJ1-2; CDR3 protein: CASSVRRGTVKGYTF; CDR3 DNA: TGTGCCAGCAGTGTCCGCAGGGGAACGGTAAAGGGCTACACCTTC
V gene: TRBV7-9; clone size: NA; D gene: NA; J gene: TRBJ1-2; CDR3 protein: CASGGGGGYTF; CDR3 DNA: TGTGCCAGCGGGGGGGGTGGAGGCTACACCTTC
V gene: TRBV2; clone size: NA; D gene: TRBD1; J gene: TRBJ2-3; CDR3 protein: CASSATGGTDTQYF; CDR3 DNA: TGTGCCAGCAGCGCGACAGGGGGCACAGATACGCAGTATTTT
V gene: TRBV5-6; clone size: NA; D gene: TRBD1; J gene: TRBJ2-1; CDR3 protein: CASSHLTGANEQFF; CDR3 DNA: TGTGCCAGCAGCCACCTGACAGGGGCGAATGAGCAGTTCTTC
V gene: TRBV7-3; clone size: NA; D gene: NA; J gene: TRBJ1-2; CDR3 protein: CASSLGWGGSGYTF; CDR3 DNA: TGTGCCAGCAGCTTAGGGTGGGGTGGGAGCGGCTACACCTTC
V gene: TRBV13; clone size: NA; D gene: TRBD2; J gene: TRBJ2-3; CDR3 protein: CASTLAGGSTDTQYF; CDR3 DNA: TGTGCCAGCACCCTAGCGGGGGGAAGCACAGATACGCAGTATTTT
V gene: TRBV9; clone size: NA; D gene: TRBD1; J gene: TRBJ2-1; CDR3 protein: CASKPGTGTEYYNEQFF; CDR3 DNA: TGTGCCAGCAAACCGGGGACCGGGACAGAGTACTACAATGAGCAGTTCTTC
V gene: TRBV6-5; clone size: few; D gene: NA; J gene: TRBJ2-2; CDR3 protein: CASSNRVNTGELFF; CDR3 DNA: TGTGCCAGCAGCAACAGGGTAAACACCGGGGAGCTGTTTTTT
V gene: TRBV11-2; clone size: NA; D gene: TRBD2; J gene: TRBJ2-1; CDR3 protein: CASSLPLMTSGSDYEQFF; CDR3 DNA: TGTGCCAGCAGCTTACCTCTTATGACTAGCGGGAGTGATTATGAGCAGTTCTTC
V gene: TRBV7-9; clone size: NA; D gene: TRBD1; J gene: TRBJ2-1; CDR3 protein: CASSPGQGNYNEQFF; CDR3 DNA: TGTGCCAGCAGCCCGGGACAGGGCAACTACAATGAGCAGTTCTTC
V gene: TRBV5-4; clone size: NA; D gene: TRBD1; J gene: TRBJ2-1; CDR3 protein: CASSLAGTGGHNEQFF; CDR3 DNA: TGTGCCAGCAGCTTGGCGGGGACAGGGGGGCACAATGAGCAGTTCTTC
V gene: TRBV19; clone size: NA; D gene: NA; J gene: TRBJ2-1; CDR3 protein: CASSIQGPNEQFF; CDR3 DNA: TGTGCCAGTAGTATACAGGGGCCCAATGAGCAGTTCTTC
V gene: TRBV5-6; clone size: NA; D gene: TRBD2; J gene: TRBJ2-5; CDR3 protein: CASTPGTSGGETQYF; CDR3 DNA: TGTGCCAGCACCCCCGGGACTAGCGGGGGAGAGACCCAGTACTTC
V gene: TRBV5-5; clone size: NA; D gene: NA; J gene: TRBJ2-7; CDR3 protein: CASSFQVSNYEQYF; CDR3 DNA: TGTGCCAGCAGCTTTCAGGTATCGAACTACGAGCAGTACTTC
V gene: TRBV28; clone size: NA; D gene: TRBD1; J gene: TRBJ1-5; CDR3 protein: CASSPGQVQPQHF; CDR3 DNA: TGTGCCAGCAGCCCGGGACAGGTGCAGCCCCAGCATTTT
V gene: TRBV2; clone size: NA; D gene: TRBD1; J gene: TRBJ1-1; CDR3 protein: CASSLQGQAVVAEAFF; CDR3 DNA: TGTGCCAGCAGTCTCCAAGGACAGGCTGTTGTCGCTGAAGCTTTCTTT
V gene: TRBV19; clone size: NA; D gene: TRBD1; J gene: TRBJ2-7; CDR3 protein: CASRRGGTEPYEQYF; CDR3 DNA: TGTGCCAGTAGGAGGGGTGGGACAGAACCCTACGAGCAGTACTTC
V gene: TRBV7-6; clone size: NA; D gene: TRBD2; J gene: TRBJ2-1; CDR3 protein: CASSLEFAGAGEQFF; CDR3 DNA: TGTGCCAGCAGCTTAGAATTCGCGGGAGCGGGTGAGCAGTTCTTC
V gene: TRBV6-4; clone size: NA; D gene: TRBD1; J gene: TRBJ2-7; CDR3 protein: CASSKDRFSYEQYF; CDR3 DNA: TGTGCCAGCAGTAAGGACAGGTTCTCCTACGAGCAGTACTTC
V gene: TRBV19; clone size: NA; D gene: NA; J gene: TRBJ1-1; CDR3 protein: CASSVIGGGTEAFF; CDR3 DNA: TGTGCCAGCTCTGTAATCGGTGGTGGCACTGAAGCTTTCTTT